This TCR beta chain was retrieved from a study of blood T cells in healthy people across ages (dated by TCRdb to between 2015 and 2017). In the study overall: In model experiments, template switching captured about one uniquely barcoded TCR beta cDNA molecule for every two T cells. The study measured age-related changes in TCR beta repertoire diversity using deep sequencing normalized with unique cDNA molecular identifiers. Donors were grouped into four age groups: young (average roughly 17 years), middle-aged (roughly 40), aged (around 60) and long-lived (over 80). Donors of different ages were randomly distributed across sequencing lanes to avoid experimental bias. Two additional independent replicas of 1 million unique cDNA reads from the same blood draw were analyzed for two donors (one aged 18 to 30 and one aged 80 or older). Overall study results and their limits: Observed TCR beta diversity per million T cells fell roughly linearly with age, and a significant reduction was already apparent by age roughly 41. There was a strong correlation between observed TCR beta diversity and the percentage of naive T cells measured by flow cytometry. Donor CMV infection status was unknown, potentially confounding age-related changes in expanded clonotypes. Compared with the aged group, the long-lived group had more naive CD4+ T cells, fewer expanded clones and increased TCR diversity, suggesting age selection. Since profiling was done on bulk unsorted PBMCs, naive and antigen-experienced compartments could not be conclusively compared. Estimates of total diversity based on one million sequenced T cells were regarded as lower bounds and as underestimates.

The CDR3 runs 13 residues from the cysteine to the phenylalanine. Just the 39-base CDR3 DNA is kept, in frame starting at base 1. V gives up 1 base and J gives up 11 bases, and the segment between their germline ends measures 14 bases. Receptor libraries were prepared by 5' RACE. The run used an Illumina HiSeq 2500. A second 7 to 11 cycle PCR used a sample-barcoded 5' primer and a J-beta primer mix. A unique molecular identifier was introduced onto each TCR beta cDNA molecule by a template-switch 5' adaptor carrying 12 random nucleotides. Each sample yielded at least 2.5 million CDR3-containing paired-end reads. First-strand cDNA synthesis was performed from all RNA using the Mint cDNA synthesis kit, with priming by a TRBC-specific oligonucleotide. After uracil-DNA glycosylase treatment, a first 18-cycle PCR used universal primers M1SS and BC2_uni_R on all cDNA. The original pipeline was this. For normalization, 1 million high-quality reads, each with a distinct molecular identifier, were randomly selected from each sample. Reads sharing molecular identifiers were discarded rather than binned into consensus sequences. MiTCR, run with a Q25 quality threshold and the strictest error-elimination algorithm, handled CDR3 identification, clonotype clustering and error correction. A nonparametric unseen species model with Euler transformation was used to estimate lower-bound total TCR beta diversity. The public reads were reprocessed in TCRdb via fastp at Q25 and MiXCR, keeping in-frame beta chains. A single entry per CDR3 protein holds the most common genes and DNA from its merged rows. The V and J calls were determined by TCRdb, not by the authors. The sample data list more than 800,000 distinct CDR3 sequences, and 45% of these were observed just once. The ten largest clones take up 18% of the sample.

Systemically healthy Caucasian individuals from Russia, some 36 in total and aged about 6 to 100 years, were included as donors. Each donor gave approximately 9.4 milliliters of peripheral blood, drawn into EDTA-treated Vacutainer tubes. Ficoll-Paque density-gradient centrifugation was used to isolate PBMCs, with at least 7 million per sample. Trizol reagent was used to extract total RNA from PBMCs, with at least 5 micrograms per sample. The percentages of naive CD45RAhigh/CD27high T cells were determined by flow cytometry on a PBMC aliquot from every donor. Regarding this clonotype: It has no known antigen specificity. No much larger clone exists at a distance of one base, and base qualities are not known.

The TCR was taken from a woman aged 55-69 years in good health. Material for sequencing was blood. The chain is made from TRBV12-3 or TRBV12-4 and TRBJ1-1; too little of a D gene remains to name it. The DNA sequence reads TGTGCCAGCAGTTTAGGTACAGCTACACTGGCTTTCTTT. Protein translation: CASSLGTATLAFF.